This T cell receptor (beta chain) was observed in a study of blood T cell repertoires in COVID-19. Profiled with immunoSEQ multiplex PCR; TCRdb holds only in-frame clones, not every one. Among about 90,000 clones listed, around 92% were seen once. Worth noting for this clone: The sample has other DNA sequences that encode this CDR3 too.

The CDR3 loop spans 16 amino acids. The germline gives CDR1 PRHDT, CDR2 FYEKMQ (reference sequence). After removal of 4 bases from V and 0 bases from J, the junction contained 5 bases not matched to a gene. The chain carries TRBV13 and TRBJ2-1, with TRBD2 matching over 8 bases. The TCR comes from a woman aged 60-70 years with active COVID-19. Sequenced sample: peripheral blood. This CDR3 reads CASSSPGGSSYNEQFF. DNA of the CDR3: TGTGCCAGCAGCTCTCCGGGAGGGAGCTCCTACAATGAGCAGTTCTTC.